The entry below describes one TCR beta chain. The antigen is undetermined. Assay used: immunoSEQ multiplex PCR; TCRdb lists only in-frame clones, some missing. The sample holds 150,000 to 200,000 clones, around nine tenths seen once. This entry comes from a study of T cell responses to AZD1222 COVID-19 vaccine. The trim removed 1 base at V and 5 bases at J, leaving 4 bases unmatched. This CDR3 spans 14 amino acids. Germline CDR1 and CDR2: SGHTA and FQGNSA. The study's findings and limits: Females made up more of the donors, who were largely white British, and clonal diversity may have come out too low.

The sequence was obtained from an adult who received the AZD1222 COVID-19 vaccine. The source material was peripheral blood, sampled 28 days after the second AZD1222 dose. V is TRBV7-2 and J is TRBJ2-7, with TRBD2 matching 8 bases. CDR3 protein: CASSLDGRVNEQYF. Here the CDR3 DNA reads TGTGCCAGCAGCTTAGACGGGAGGGTGAACGAGCAGTACTTC. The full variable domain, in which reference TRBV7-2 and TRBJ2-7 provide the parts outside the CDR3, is GAGVSQSPSNKVTEKGKDVELRCDPISGHTALYWYRQSLGQGLEFLIYFQGNSAPDKSGLPSDRFSAERTGGSVSTLTIQRTQQEDSAVYLCASSLDGRVNEQYFGPGTRLTVT.